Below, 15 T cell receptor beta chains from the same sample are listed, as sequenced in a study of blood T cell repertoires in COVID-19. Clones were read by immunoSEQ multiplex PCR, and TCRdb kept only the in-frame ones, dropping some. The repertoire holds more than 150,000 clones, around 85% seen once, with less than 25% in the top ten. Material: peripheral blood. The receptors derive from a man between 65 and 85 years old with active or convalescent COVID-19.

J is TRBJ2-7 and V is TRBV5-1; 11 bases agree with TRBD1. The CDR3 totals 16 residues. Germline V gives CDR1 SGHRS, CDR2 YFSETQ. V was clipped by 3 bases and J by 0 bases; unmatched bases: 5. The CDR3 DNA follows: TGCGCCAGCAGCTCGGGACAGGGGGAATCCTCCTACGAGCAGTACTTC. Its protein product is CASSSGQGESSYEQYF.

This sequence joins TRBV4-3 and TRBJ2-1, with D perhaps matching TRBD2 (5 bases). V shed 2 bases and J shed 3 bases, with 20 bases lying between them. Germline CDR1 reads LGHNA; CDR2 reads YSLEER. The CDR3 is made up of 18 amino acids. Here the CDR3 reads CASSQHGRAAAGYNEQFF. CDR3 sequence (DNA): TGCGCCAGCAGCCAACACGGACGGGCGGCGGCGGGCTACAATGAGCAGTTCTTC.

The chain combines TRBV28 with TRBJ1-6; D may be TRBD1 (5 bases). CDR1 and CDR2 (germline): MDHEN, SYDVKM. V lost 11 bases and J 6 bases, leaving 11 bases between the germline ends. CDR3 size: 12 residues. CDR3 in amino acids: CASRGGNSPLHF. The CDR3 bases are TGTGCCTCGAGGGGAGGTAATTCACCCCTCCACTTT.

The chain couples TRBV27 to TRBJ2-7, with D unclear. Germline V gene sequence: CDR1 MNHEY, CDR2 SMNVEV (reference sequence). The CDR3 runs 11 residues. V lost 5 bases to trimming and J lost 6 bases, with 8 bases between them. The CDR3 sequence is CASSRGSEQYF. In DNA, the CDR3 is TGTGCCAGCAGTCGAGGAAGCGAGCAGTACTTC.

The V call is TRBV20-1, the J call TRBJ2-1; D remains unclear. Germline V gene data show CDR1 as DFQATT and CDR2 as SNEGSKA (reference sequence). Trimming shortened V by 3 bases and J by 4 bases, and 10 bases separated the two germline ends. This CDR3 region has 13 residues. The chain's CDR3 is CSASPPEYNEQFF. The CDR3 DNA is TGCAGTGCTAGTCCCCCGGAGTACAATGAGCAGTTCTTC.

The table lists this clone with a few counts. The CDR3 reads CASSHGRGTAETQYF. CDR3 sequence (DNA): TGCGCCAGCAGTCACGGGCGAGGGACAGCGGAGACCCAGTACTTC. This chain connects TRBV23-1 to TRBJ2-5; 7 bases align to TRBD1. TRBV23-1 is noted as an ORF with a role that remains uncertain. This CDR3 has 15 residues. Trimming at V came to 3 bases and at J to 5 bases, leaving 9 bases not matched to a gene.

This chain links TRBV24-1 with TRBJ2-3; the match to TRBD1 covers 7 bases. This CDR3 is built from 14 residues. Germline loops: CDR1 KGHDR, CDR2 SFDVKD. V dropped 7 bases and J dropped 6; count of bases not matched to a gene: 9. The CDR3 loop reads CATSPGQDADTQYF. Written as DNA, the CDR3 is TGTGCCACCAGCCCCGGACAGGACGCGGATACGCAGTATTTT.

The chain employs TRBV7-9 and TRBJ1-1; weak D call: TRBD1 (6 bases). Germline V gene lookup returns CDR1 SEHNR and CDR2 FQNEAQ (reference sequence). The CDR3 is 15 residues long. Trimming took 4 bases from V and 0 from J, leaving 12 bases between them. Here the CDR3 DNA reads TGTGCCAGCAGCTCACGGACAGTGATGAACACTGAAGCTTTCTTT. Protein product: CASSSRTVMNTEAFF.

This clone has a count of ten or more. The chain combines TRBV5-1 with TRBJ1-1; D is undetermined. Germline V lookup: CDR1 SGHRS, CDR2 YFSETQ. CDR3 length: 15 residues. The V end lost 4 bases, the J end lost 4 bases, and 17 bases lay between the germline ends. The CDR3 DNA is TGCGCCAGCAGCCAGACCGGCGGGGATCTCACTGAAGCTTTCTTT. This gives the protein CASSQTGGDLTEAFF.

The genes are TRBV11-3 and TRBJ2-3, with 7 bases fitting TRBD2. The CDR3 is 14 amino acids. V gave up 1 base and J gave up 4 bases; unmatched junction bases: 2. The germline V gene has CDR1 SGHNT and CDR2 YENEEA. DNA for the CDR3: TGTGCCAGCAGCTTAGGCGGGAGCGCAGATACGCAGTATTTT. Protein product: CASSLGGSADTQYF. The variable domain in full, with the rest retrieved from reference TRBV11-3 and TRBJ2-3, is EAGVVQSPRYKIIEKKQPVAFWCNPISGHNTLYWYLQNLGQGPELLIRYENEEAVDDSQLPKDRFSAERLKGVDSTLKIQPAELGDSAVYLCASSLGGSADTQYFGPGTRLTVL.

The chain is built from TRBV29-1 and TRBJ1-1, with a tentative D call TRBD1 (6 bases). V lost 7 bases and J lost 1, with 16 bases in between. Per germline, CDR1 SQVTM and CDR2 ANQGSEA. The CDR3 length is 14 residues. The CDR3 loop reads CSAHETGPNTEAFF. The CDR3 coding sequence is TGCAGCGCACATGAGACAGGACCGAACACTGAAGCTTTCTTT. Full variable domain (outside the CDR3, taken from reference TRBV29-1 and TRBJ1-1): SAVISQKPSRDICQRGTSLTIQCQVDSQVTMMFWYRQQPGQSLTLIATANQGSEATYESGFVIDKFPISRPNLTFSTLTVSNMSPEDSSIYLCSAHETGPNTEAFFGQGTRLTVV.

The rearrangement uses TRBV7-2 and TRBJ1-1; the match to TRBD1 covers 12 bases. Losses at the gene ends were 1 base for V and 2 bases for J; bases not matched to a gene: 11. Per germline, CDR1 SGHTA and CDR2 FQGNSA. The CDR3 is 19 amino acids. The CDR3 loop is CASSLGRSRDRGRNTEAFF. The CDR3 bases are TGTGCCAGCAGCTTAGGCCGGTCCCGGGACAGGGGGCGAAACACTGAAGCTTTCTTT.

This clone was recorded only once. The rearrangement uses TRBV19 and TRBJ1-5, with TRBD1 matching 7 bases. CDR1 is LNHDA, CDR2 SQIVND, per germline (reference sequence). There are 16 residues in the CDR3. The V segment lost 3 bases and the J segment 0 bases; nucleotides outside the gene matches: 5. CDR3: CASSIWTGDSNQPQHF. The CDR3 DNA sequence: TGTGCCAGTAGTATTTGGACAGGAGATAGCAATCAGCCCCAGCATTTT.

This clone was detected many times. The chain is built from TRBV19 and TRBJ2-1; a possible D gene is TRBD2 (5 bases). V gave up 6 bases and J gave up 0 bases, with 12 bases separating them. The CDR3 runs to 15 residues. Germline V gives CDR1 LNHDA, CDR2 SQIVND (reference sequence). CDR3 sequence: CASSVGLNSYNEQFF. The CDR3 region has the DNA TGTGCCAGTAGCGTAGGACTGAACTCCTACAATGAGCAGTTCTTC.

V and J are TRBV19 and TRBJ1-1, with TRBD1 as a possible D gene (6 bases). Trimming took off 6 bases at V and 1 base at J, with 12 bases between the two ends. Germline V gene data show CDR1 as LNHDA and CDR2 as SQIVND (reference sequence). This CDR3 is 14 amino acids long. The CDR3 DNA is TGTGCCAGTAGCGAAGGACAGCCGAACACTGAAGCTTTCTTT. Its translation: CASSEGQPNTEAFF.